This TCR beta chain was sequenced for a study of Tregs in tolerant kidney transplant recipients. Whole-study findings and limits: Biological reproducibility was not directly addressed in this study. The most relevant donor-specific Treg TCRbeta repertoire apparently came from expansion with activated donor B cells. The small number of patients limits these findings pending further validation.

Profiled with immunoSEQ multiplex PCR; TCRdb holds only in-frame clones, not every one. This sample has tens of thousands of clones, with over 85% found just once. This clone was counted between two and nine times. Antigen specificity is unknown. Recipients received nonmyeloablative bone marrow transplants from related graft donors, with transient mixed chimerism. Unstimulated Tregs (CD4+CD25+CD127-) and CD4+CD25- non-Tregs were sorted from PBMCs. The germline V gene has CDR1 ENHRY and CDR2 SYGVKD. CDR3 length equals 16 residues. V was shortened by 0 bases and J by 10 bases, with 16 bases between the two germline ends.

Material: CD4+ T cells from blood (PBMCs), obtained 12 months after the transplant. This TCR derives from a human patient who received a combined kidney and bone marrow transplant. Some T cells may have come from the graft donor. The V and J genes are TRBV10-3 and TRBJ1-6; possible D gene TRBD1, 5 bases. The CDR3 sequence is CAISESRVVGVSPLHF. CDR3 nucleotide sequence: TGTGCCATCAGTGAGTCACGGGTGGTAGGGGTATCACCCCTCCACTTT.